A single T cell receptor beta chain is shown here with its context. This sample is part of a study of blood T cell repertoires in COVID-19. Study-wide context: Researchers got acute and convalescent COVID-19 samples from the United States, Italy and Spain. The cDNA or gDNA used as material had been derived from T cells, B-cell-depleted T cells, or PBMCs.

Germline CDR1 and CDR2: ENHRY and SYGVKD. The CDR3 runs to 14 residues. V lost 4 bases to trimming and J lost 2 bases, with 8 bases between them. In the original processing: Reference gene primer amplification gave estimated nucleated cell counts. TCRdb's copy holds only in-frame clones and misses some; the assay was immunoSEQ multiplex PCR. That table is the source of V, J and clone size, and D and trimming were worked out from the DNA. The top ten clones hold around 1.2% of a sample with approximately 300,000 clones, around 83% of them seen once. The chain is built from TRBV10-3 and TRBJ2-2; tentative D call: TRBD2 (6 bases). The specimen was peripheral blood. This clonotype originated in a woman between 45 and 65 years old with acute or convalescent COVID-19. CDR3 DNA sequence: TGTGCCATCAGTGGGGACTTCAACACCGGGGAGCTGTTTTTT. The encoded protein is CAISGDFNTGELFF.